This T cell receptor (beta chain) was captured in a study of blood T cell repertoires in COVID-19. Study in general: The samples span acute and convalescent COVID-19 from the United States, Italy and Spain.

Participants spanned ages roughly 18 to 95 years and resided in some 22 US areas. Cohorts were determined from participant-reported clinical history. Exposed volunteers were people who met a COVID-19 case within 2 weeks before study entry. Only in-frame clones appear in the TCRdb table, and some are missing; sequencing was by immunoSEQ multiplex PCR. The sample contains around 250,000 clones, approximately 90% of which appear only once. This CDR3 has 14 residues. V was cut by 10 bases and J by 0 bases, with 13 bases left in between. CDR1 is SEHNR and CDR2 is FQNEAQ in the germline V gene (reference sequence).

V and J are TRBV7-9 and TRBJ1-3; D gene unclear. The receptor was derived from a man in his forties or fifties who had been exposed to COVID-19. Sequencing input: PBMCs or T cells enriched from blood (not recorded which). Written as DNA, the CDR3 is TGTGCCATGAGGGCGGGAAGCTCTGGAAACACCATATATTTT. This sequence encodes CAMRAGSSGNTIYF. Looking up the rest from reference TRBV7-9 and TRBJ1-3 gives the full variable domain: DTGVSQNPRHKITKRGQNVTFRCDPISEHNRLYWYRQTLGQGPEFLTYFQNEAQLEKSRLLSDRFSAERPKGSFSTLEIQRTEQGDSAMYLCAMRAGSSGNTIYFGEGSWLTVV.